The 27 T cell receptor beta chains below were found in one sample sequenced in a study of cytomegalovirus exposure and HLA in healthy donors. The PCR contained 60 Vbeta and 13 Jbeta primers. Sequencing was performed with immunoSEQ multiplex PCR; in TCRdb, only in-frame clones are kept and a portion is missing. The profile shows 200,000 to 250,000 clones, less than 80% of them singletons. Specimen: PBMCs. These receptors were taken from a girl aged 2 to 10 in good health and CMV-seronegative.

This clone was picked up a small number of times. The CDR3 region is CATSRAGDQPQHF. CDR3 sequence (DNA): TGTGCCACCAGCAGAGCAGGGGATCAGCCCCAGCATTTT. The rearrangement uses TRBV15 and TRBJ1-5, with a possible D match to TRBD1 (6 bases). CDR3 size: 13 residues. Germline CDR1 is LNHNV and CDR2 is YYDKDF (reference sequence). The V gene lost 1 base and the J gene lost 5 bases, with 6 bases spanning the gap. The variable domain in full, with the rest retrieved from reference TRBV15 and TRBJ1-5, is DAMVIQNPRYQVTQFGKPVTLSCSQTLNHNVMYWYQQKSSQAPKLLFHYYDKDFNNEADTPDNFQSRRPNTSFCFLDIRSPGLGDTAMYLCATSRAGDQPQHFGDGTRLSIL.

The genes are TRBV7-9 and TRBJ2-3; no firm D call. There are 12 residues in the CDR3. Germline CDR1 and CDR2: SEHNR and FQNEAQ (reference sequence). Deletions cut 3 bases from V and 4 bases from J, with 5 bases between. This chain's CDR3 is CASSFPADTQYF. CDR3 coding DNA: TGTGCCAGCAGCTTTCCAGCAGATACGCAGTATTTT.

The V gene is TRBV5-1, the J gene TRBJ2-2; D ambiguous. There are 12 residues in the CDR3. Germline V gene sequence: CDR1 SGHRS, CDR2 YFSETQ. Trimming stripped 2 bases from V and 7 bases from J, with 6 bases between. This CDR3 is CASSLFGGELFF. DNA for the CDR3: TGCGCCAGCAGCTTATTCGGCGGGGAGCTGTTTTTT. The whole variable domain, remainder taken from reference TRBV5-1 and TRBJ2-2, is KAGVTQTPRYLIKTRGQQVTLSCSPISGHRSVSWYQQTPGQGLQFLFEYFSETQRNKGNFPGRFSGRQFSNSRSEMNVSTLELGDSALYLCASSLFGGELFFGEGSRLTVL.

This clone has only one observation. V gene TRBV14 combines with J gene TRBJ2-1, with D possibly matching TRBD2 (6 bases). This CDR3 is built from 16 residues. CDR1 is SGHDN and CDR2 is FVKESK in the germline V gene. Between the trimmed V and J ends, which lost 0 bases and 3 bases, there was a span of 12 bases. Here the CDR3 reads CASSQEPGLFYNEQFF. CDR3 DNA: TGTGCCAGCAGCCAAGAACCGGGACTGTTCTACAATGAGCAGTTCTTC.

This clone has a single count. The chain joins TRBV4-1 to TRBJ2-7; 7 bases line up with TRBD1. There are 15 residues in the CDR3. Germline V gives CDR1 MGHRA, CDR2 YSYEKL. The J segment lost 0 bases and the V segment lost 5 bases, leaving 7 bases of the junction unmatched. CDR3 nucleotides: TGCGCCAGCAGCACCCGGACAGGAAACTCCTACGAGCAGTACTTC. It specifies CASSTRTGNSYEQYF.

This rearrangement joins TRBV10-1 to TRBJ1-4; 7 bases map to TRBD1. The junction had 3 bases not matched to a gene; V was cut back by 0 bases and J by 5 bases. CDR1 and CDR2 from the germline V gene are WNHNN and SYGVQD (reference sequence). The CDR3 has 15 amino acids. The CDR3 DNA reads TGCGCCAGCAGTGAGTCAGGACAGGCCAATGAAAAACTGTTTTTT. This encodes CASSESGQANEKLFF.

V is TRBV7-9 and J is TRBJ1-5; D not resolved. This CDR3 comprises 13 residues. With 3 bases removed from V and 6 bases from J, the gap between germline ends came to 9 bases. Germline assignment: CDR1 SEHNR and CDR2 FQNEAQ (reference sequence). In DNA form, the CDR3 reads TGTGCCAGCAGCTTCGAGGGTTCTCAGCCCCAGCATTTT. It specifies CASSFEGSQPQHF.

This clone was seen only a few times. The V and J genes are TRBV4-2 and TRBJ2-5; D gene uncertain. The DNA end is more similar to TRBJ2-7, so the J call may be wrong. The germline gives CDR1 LGHNA, CDR2 YNFKEQ. The CDR3 consists of 15 residues. CDR3 amino acids: CASSQLALSSYEQYF. The CDR3 bases are TGTGCCAGCAGCCAACTCGCCCTTTCCTCCTACGAGCAGTACTTC.

The CDR3 loop reads CASSQGQNYGYTF. In DNA, the CDR3 is TGCGCCAGCAGTCAAGGACAAAACTATGGCTACACCTTC. The chain uses TRBV23-1 and TRBJ1-2; a weak D match, TRBD1 (5 bases). TRBV23-1 is designated an ORF whose function remains uncertain. The CDR3 covers 13 residues. The germline V and J ends were trimmed by 2 bases and 2 bases, with 6 bases remaining between them.

This sequence joins TRBV6-1 and TRBJ2-7, with D unclear. Germline V lookup: CDR1 MNHNS, CDR2 SASEGT. There are 13 residues in the CDR3. V gave up 6 bases and J gave up 0 bases, with 9 bases separating them. In DNA, the CDR3 is TGTGCCAGCAGCCCGGAGAGCTCCTACGAGCAGTACTTC. This sequence encodes CASSPESSYEQYF.

This chain links TRBV4-1 with TRBJ1-1; a possible D gene is TRBD1 (5 bases). Germline values: CDR1 MGHRA, CDR2 YSYEKL. V shed 3 bases and J shed 0 bases, with 11 bases lying between them. The CDR3 has 15 amino acids. Here the CDR3 reads CASSQGDRLNTEAFF. The CDR3 region has the DNA TGCGCCAGCAGCCAGGGCGACAGACTGAACACTGAAGCTTTCTTT.

The sample holds a few counts of this clone. The chain uses TRBV5-5 and TRBJ1-1; D not resolved. The V end was cut by 4 bases, the J end by 1 base, with 14 bases between. Per germline, CDR1 SGHKS and CDR2 YYEKEE (reference sequence). CDR3 length: 15 residues. CDR3 in DNA: TGTGCCAGCAGCCTCGAGGTGACGGCGAACACTGAAGCTTTCTTT. Protein product: CASSLEVTANTEAFF.

This clone has more than one count but fewer than ten. The chain links TRBV7-9 to TRBJ2-1, with no clear D. The CDR3 has 14 residues. CDR1 and CDR2 from the germline V gene are SEHNR and FQNEAQ (reference sequence). Trimming shortened V by 5 bases and J by 0 bases, and 8 bases separated the two germline ends. CDR3 DNA sequence: TGTGCCAGCAGCCCCAGGATCTCCTACAATGAGCAGTTCTTC. It translates to CASSPRISYNEQFF.

Points on this clone: An end of the junction differs from the germline gene, which may be a read error. The chain joins TRBV4-1 to TRBJ2-7; D call uncertain. The CDR3 loop spans 13 amino acids. Germline CDR1 is MGHRA and CDR2 is YSYEKL. This CDR3 is CASSRYHSDEQYF. CDR3 DNA: TGCGCCAGCAGCCGATACCACTCCGACGAGCAGTACTTC.

The chain has TRBV9 and TRBJ2-3; 7 bases align to TRBD2. V lost 0 bases, J lost 2 bases, and 3 bases stayed unmatched. The CDR3 length is 15 residues. Germline CDR1 reads SGDLS; CDR2 reads YYNGEE. CDR3 amino acids: CASSVAAGVTDTQYF. The CDR3 bases are TGTGCCAGCAGCGTAGCGGCGGGGGTCACAGATACGCAGTATTTT.

V and J are TRBV28 and TRBJ1-2; D might be TRBD1 (5 bases). The CDR3 contains 15 residues. Trimming took off 4 bases at V and 5 bases at J, with 17 bases between the two ends. Germline V gene sequence: CDR1 MDHEN, CDR2 SYDVKM. This CDR3 reads CASSSPTGGNYGYTF. In nucleotides, the CDR3 is TGTGCCAGCAGTTCCCCCACAGGTGGAAATTATGGCTACACCTTC.

The chain couples TRBV19 to TRBJ2-1, with 7 bases identical to TRBD1. This CDR3 region has 13 residues. With V trimmed by 0 bases and J by 13 bases, 6 bases remained unmatched. The germline V gene encodes CDR1 LNHDA and CDR2 SQIVND (reference sequence). CDR3 sequence (DNA): TGTGCCAGTAGTATAGATGATCGGGACAGTCAGTTCTTC. Protein sequence: CASSIDDRDSQFF.

V gene TRBV4-1 combines with J gene TRBJ2-1; 7 positions match TRBD2. Germline V gene data show CDR1 as MGHRA and CDR2 as YSYEKL. This CDR3 contains 16 residues. Germline trimming cut 0 bases from V and 3 bases from J; bases unmatched to any gene: 5. The CDR3 here is CASSQDVRGSYNEQFF. The DNA of the CDR3 is TGCGCCAGCAGCCAAGATGTGCGGGGGAGCTACAATGAGCAGTTCTTC.

The rearrangement links TRBV6-1 to TRBJ1-4; possible D gene TRBD1, 5 bases. CDR1 and CDR2 (germline): MNHNS, SASEGT. The CDR3 is 14 residues long. Trimming removed 9 bases from V and 0 bases from J, with 11 bases in between. The DNA for the CDR3 is TGTGCCAGTGGGTTGACAGCAACTAATGAAAAACTGTTTTTT. Translation gives CASGLTATNEKLFF.

The rearrangement uses TRBV5-4 and TRBJ2-3, with a possible D match to TRBD1 (6 bases). Per germline, CDR1 SGHNT and CDR2 YYREEE (reference sequence). The ends were cut back, 4 bases at V and 2 bases at J, with 17 bases in the middle. The CDR3 covers 16 residues. The CDR3 sequence: CASSAQGGGDTDTQYF. The CDR3 DNA is TGTGCCAGCAGCGCCCAAGGGGGTGGGGACACAGATACGCAGTATTTT.

The V gene is TRBV6-6, the J gene TRBJ1-1; no definite D call. Germline V CDR1 and CDR2: MNHNY, SVGAGI (reference sequence). This CDR3 has 15 amino acids. V was cut by 5 bases and J by 1 base, with 14 bases left in between. CDR3 region: CASSRRGGRNTEAFF. In DNA, the CDR3 is TGTGCCAGCAGTAGGCGAGGAGGCAGGAACACTGAAGCTTTCTTT.

In nucleotides, the CDR3 is TGTGCCAGCAGTTACTCACGGACAGGCGACACTGAAGCTTTCTTT. It translates to CASSYSRTGDTEAFF. The rearrangement links TRBV6-5 to TRBJ1-1; TRBD1 agrees at 7 bases. V shed 0 bases, J shed 3 bases, and the junction held 4 bases outside the gene matches. The CDR3 is made up of 15 amino acids. CDR1 MNHEY and CDR2 SVGAGI come from the germline V gene.

The CDR3 DNA follows: TGCGCCAGCAGCCCAAGCAACGGGGATAGGCTAGGCTACACCTTC. Amino acid sequence: CASSPSNGDRLGYTF. The chain carries TRBV4-1 and TRBJ1-2, with D unclear. Germline V CDR1 and CDR2: MGHRA, YSYEKL. This CDR3 spans 15 amino acids. V was trimmed by 4 bases and J by 8 bases, leaving 20 bases between them.

The chain is built from TRBV5-1 and TRBJ2-7; D is perhaps TRBD1 (5 bases). Germline V gene data show CDR1 as SGHRS and CDR2 as YFSETQ. The germline V and J ends were trimmed by 4 bases and 13 bases, with 21 bases remaining between them. The CDR3 contains 13 residues. The DNA of the CDR3 is TGCGCCAGCAGCCTAGTCTCTGGGGCGAGCTATTACTTC. Its protein product is CASSLVSGASYYF.

V gene TRBV28 combines with J gene TRBJ1-5; no reliable D call. CDR1 is MDHEN, CDR2 SYDVKM, per germline. The V end was cut by 6 bases, the J end by 5 bases, with 5 bases between. CDR3 length: 11 amino acids. The CDR3 DNA follows: TGTGCCAGCAGCTCTTATCAGCCCCAGCATTTT. This translates into CASSSYQPQHF.

V usage is TRBV4-2 and J usage is TRBJ2-5, with TRBD2 matching over 8 bases. V trimming: 1 base; J trimming: 5 bases; junction bases outside the gene matches: 9. Germline loops: CDR1 LGHNA, CDR2 YNFKEQ. The CDR3 sequence is 16 residues long. DNA of the CDR3: TGTGCCAGCAGCCAAGGACAACTAGCGGCCCGCGAGACCCAGTACTTC. Its protein is CASSQGQLAARETQYF.

The chain links TRBV30 to TRBJ2-7; D is perhaps TRBD2 (6 bases). Germline CDR1 and CDR2: GTSNPN and SVGIG (reference sequence). The germline V and J ends were trimmed by 0 bases and 7 bases, with 16 bases remaining between them. The CDR3 contains 14 residues. This CDR3 reads CAWSVGGYSGEQYF. As DNA, the CDR3 is TGTGCCTGGAGTGTGGGGGGTTATTCGGGGGAGCAGTACTTC.